This TCR beta chain was profiled in a study of T cells in Graves' hyperthyroidism and ophthalmopathy. Extraction of PBMCs used roughly 9.3 ml of fresh peripheral blood. Amplification yielded TCR beta CDR3 regions, with RNA transcripts as the source. The TCR CDR3 first-round RT-PCR relied on the HTBI primer set. TCRdb reanalysed the multiplex PCR reads using MiXCR and keeps one entry per CDR3 protein. The profile shows more than 350,000 distinct CDR3 sequences, roughly 15% of them singletons. This clonotype was counted many times. The CDR3 loop spans 17 amino acids. The junction had 6 bases not matched to a gene; V was cut back by 5 bases and J by 3 bases. The V gene's germline CDR1 is MNHEY and CDR2 SMNVEV (reference sequence).

The TCR originated in a woman aged 55-69 years with Graves' ophthalmopathy. Sequenced: blood. The chain carries TRBV27 and TRBJ2-1; 14 bases align to TRBD2. The CDR3 DNA reads TGTGCCAGCAGTGTTCGACTAGCGGGAGGGCGCTACAATGAGCAGTTCTTC. Translated, it gives CASSVRLAGGRYNEQFF.